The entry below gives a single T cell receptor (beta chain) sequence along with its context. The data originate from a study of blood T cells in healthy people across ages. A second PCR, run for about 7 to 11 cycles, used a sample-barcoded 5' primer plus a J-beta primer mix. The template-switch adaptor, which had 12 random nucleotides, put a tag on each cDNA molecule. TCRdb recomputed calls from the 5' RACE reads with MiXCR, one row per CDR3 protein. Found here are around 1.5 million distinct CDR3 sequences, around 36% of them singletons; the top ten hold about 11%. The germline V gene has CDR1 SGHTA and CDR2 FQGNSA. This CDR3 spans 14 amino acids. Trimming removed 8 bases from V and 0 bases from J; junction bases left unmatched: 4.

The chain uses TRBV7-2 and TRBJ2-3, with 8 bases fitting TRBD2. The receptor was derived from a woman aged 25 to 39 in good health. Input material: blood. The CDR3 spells CASQLAGSTDTQYF. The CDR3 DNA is TGTGCCAGCCAATTAGCGGGGAGCACAGATACGCAGTATTTT.